The rows below give T cell receptor beta chains drawn from one sample of a study of a mutant IDH1 vaccine in newly diagnosed glioma. No antigen is known for these receptors. Clones were read by immunoSEQ multiplex PCR, and TCRdb kept only the in-frame ones, dropping some. The sample records under 70,000 clones, about 86% being singletons. The sample was PBMCs, taken from a glioma patient whose treatment included an IDH1 peptide vaccine. Receptor source: a woman aged 45-60 years with glioma. Both conserved end residues are part of each CDR3. A D gene is named only where the DNA matches it firmly. Clone size is stated in some rows and not others, as once, few, many or a class when expanded.

d_gene	len	abundance	v_gene	j_gene	CDR3aa	CDR3nt
NA	13	NA	TRBV7-9	TRBJ1-1	CASSLGSGTEAFF	TGTGCCAGCAGCCTAGGGTCGGGGACTGAAGCTTTCTTT
TRBD1	17	NA	TRBV10-3	TRBJ1-6	CATNDRDRGPANSPLHF	TGTGCCACCAACGATAGAGACAGGGGCCCGGCCAATTCACCCCTCCACTTT
TRBD2	15	once	TRBV4-3	TRBJ2-7	CASSLGTSVRNEQYF	TGCGCCAGCAGCCTCGGGACTAGCGTGAGAAACGAGCAGTACTTC
TRBD1	14	NA	TRBV5-1	TRBJ2-7	CASSLQGQPVEQYF	TGCGCCAGCAGCTTGCAGGGACAGCCCGTCGAGCAGTACTTC
NA	12	NA	TRBV5-1	TRBJ1-2	CASSYTGSGYTF	TGCGCCAGCAGCTATACAGGGTCTGGCTACACCTTC
NA	16	NA	TRBV5-1	TRBJ2-4	CASPLRGLGNKNIQYF	TGCGCCAGCCCCTTGAGGGGTCTGGGGAATAAAAACATTCAGTACTTC
NA	17	NA	TRBV9	TRBJ2-3	CASSAPLAPTSTDTQYF	TGTGCCAGCAGCGCCCCACTAGCCCCTACTAGCACAGATACGCAGTATTTT
TRBD1	13	NA	TRBV6-5	TRBJ1-2	CASNKGQGGGYTF	TGTGCCAGCAATAAGGGACAGGGAGGCGGCTACACCTTC
NA	14	NA	TRBV4-3	TRBJ1-1	CASSQGLLNTEAFF	TGCGCCAGCAGCCAAGGACTCTTGAACACTGAAGCTTTCTTT
NA	14	NA	TRBV5-1	TRBJ2-5	CASSLFREGETQYF	TGCGCCAGCAGCTTGTTCAGGGAAGGGGAGACCCAGTACTTC
NA	15	NA	TRBV6-4	TRBJ1-2	CASSEEASYSYGYTF	TGTGCCAGCAGTGAGGAGGCCTCCTACTCATATGGCTACACCTTC
NA	13	once	TRBV18	TRBJ2-7	CASSPQNSYEQYF	TGTGCCAGCTCACCACAGAACAGCTACGAGCAGTACTTC
NA	13	NA	TRBV11-2	TRBJ2-5	CASSLEPEETQYF	TGTGCCAGCAGCTTAGAGCCGGAAGAGACCCAGTACTTC
TRBD2	13	NA	TRBV29-1	TRBJ2-7	CSVESGRDYEQYF	TGCAGCGTTGAGTCAGGGAGGGATTACGAGCAGTACTTC
TRBD2	17	once	TRBV9	TRBJ2-1	CASSPPVASGGSNEQFF	TGTGCCAGCAGCCCACCCGTGGCCAGCGGGGGGTCAAATGAGCAGTTCTTC
NA	15	once	TRBV2	TRBJ2-2	CASRPQERNTGELFF	TGTGCCAGCAGACCCCAGGAGCGGAACACCGGGGAGCTGTTTTTT
TRBD1	15	NA	TRBV5-1	TRBJ1-3	CASRSTGEGGNTIYF	TGCGCCAGCAGGTCTACAGGGGAAGGTGGAAACACCATATATTTT
TRBD1	14	NA	TRBV6-1	TRBJ1-6	CASSETGANSPLHF	TGTGCCAGCAGCGAGACAGGGGCAAATTCACCCCTCCACTTT
NA	13	NA	TRBV30	TRBJ1-1	CAWSVPSTGKAFF	TGTGCCTGGAGTGTACCCTCGACAGGTAAAGCTTTCTTT
TRBD1	14	NA	TRBV4-2	TRBJ2-7	CASSQVKTGVEQYF	TGTGCCAGCAGCCAAGTTAAGACAGGGGTTGAGCAGTACTTC
TRBD1	16	once	TRBV29-1	TRBJ2-7	CSVVGVGDRGLNEQYF	TGCAGCGTTGTAGGAGTTGGGGACAGGGGGCTAAACGAGCAGTACTTC
NA	13	NA	TRBV7-8	TRBJ1-3	CASSLGGGNTIYF	TGTGCCAGCAGCTTAGGAGGGGGAAACACCATATATTTT
NA	14	NA	TRBV30	TRBJ2-5	CAWSQTAGGETQYF	TGTGCCTGGAGTCAGACAGCCGGAGGGGAGACCCAGTACTTC
NA	15	once	TRBV5-8	TRBJ1-1	CASSRLWGPDAEAFF	TGTGCCAGCAGCCGCTTATGGGGCCCAGACGCTGAAGCTTTCTTT
NA	11	NA	TRBV10-2	TRBJ2-7	CASSEWGEQYF	TGCGCCAGCAGTGAGTGGGGCGAGCAGTACTTC
TRBD1	15	NA	TRBV10-3	TRBJ1-1	CAIRGGQGAREEAFF	TGTGCCATCAGGGGGGGACAGGGGGCGAGAGAGGAAGCTTTCTTT
TRBD1	15	NA	TRBV7-2	TRBJ2-7	CASSLVGGAYYEQYF	TGTGCCAGCAGCTTAGTAGGGGGCGCCTATTACGAGCAGTACTTC
NA	14	NA	TRBV5-1	TRBJ1-1	CASSSQEGYAEAFF	TGCGCCAGCAGTTCCCAGGAGGGGTACGCTGAAGCTTTCTTT
TRBD1	16	NA	TRBV7-9	TRBJ1-2	CASSLDGAGGSYGYTF	TGTGCCAGCAGCTTAGATGGGGCAGGGGGAAGCTATGGCTACACCTTC
NA	16	NA	TRBV19	TRBJ2-6	CASSTARGSGANVLTF	TGTGCCAGTAGTACTGCAAGGGGTTCTGGGGCCAACGTCCTGACTTTC
NA	16	once	TRBV14	TRBJ2-2	CASSPPGTSDTGELFF	TGTGCCAGCAGCCCTCCGGGGACGAGTGACACCGGGGAGCTGTTTTTT
NA	11	once	TRBV9	TRBJ1-2	CASSPVGGYTF	TGTGCCAGCAGCCCGGTGGGCGGCTACACCTTC
NA	16	NA	TRBV5-1	TRBJ2-3	CASSAEGPDRTDTQYF	TGCGCCAGCAGCGCCGAGGGACCTGACCGCACAGATACGCAGTATTTT
NA	13	NA	TRBV10-1	TRBJ1-1	CASSVEGDTEAFF	TGCGCCAGCAGTGTGGAGGGAGACACTGAAGCTTTCTTT
NA	13	NA	TRBV19	TRBJ1-3	CASATVSGNTIYF	TGTGCCAGTGCAACAGTCTCTGGAAACACCATATATTTT
TRBD1	14	NA	TRBV5-1	TRBJ1-1	CASSSGQLNTEAFF	TGCGCCAGCAGCTCGGGACAGTTGAACACTGAAGCTTTCTTT
TRBD1	21	NA	TRBV5-1	TRBJ2-5	CASSLRDRGLSPFLNKGTQYF	TGCGCCAGCAGCCTCCGGGACAGGGGGCTAAGTCCATTCTTGAATAAGGGGACCCAGTACTTC
NA	13	NA	TRBV2	TRBJ2-5	CASSGSPKETQYF	TGTGCCAGCAGTGGCTCCCCTAAAGAGACCCAGTACTTC
TRBD1	15	medium-sized	TRBV27	TRBJ1-2	CASSPTGGSGYGYTF	TGTGCCAGCAGCCCGACAGGGGGAAGCGGCTATGGCTACACCTTC
NA	14	NA	TRBV9	TRBJ2-1	CASSPRDGYNEQFF	TGTGCCAGCAGCCCCCGAGACGGCTACAATGAGCAGTTCTTC
NA	14	NA	TRBV19	TRBJ2-6	CASSLYSGANVLTF	TGTGCCAGTTCCCTTTACTCTGGGGCCAACGTCCTGACTTTC
NA	15	NA	TRBV9	TRBJ2-7	CASSVDWGASYEQYF	TGTGCCAGCAGCGTAGATTGGGGTGCCTCCTACGAGCAGTACTTC
NA	12	NA	TRBV2	TRBJ2-7	CASSEMGSGQYF	TGTGCCAGCAGTGAGATGGGAAGCGGGCAGTACTTC
TRBD1	14	once	TRBV7-9	TRBJ1-4	CASSPDRLNEKLFF	TGTGCCAGCAGCCCGGACAGGCTTAATGAAAAACTGTTTTTT
TRBD1	18	NA	TRBV7-2	TRBJ1-2	CASSLALGATGANYGYTF	TGTGCCAGCAGCTTAGCGTTGGGGGCGACAGGGGCTAACTATGGCTACACCTTC
NA	13	NA	TRBV5-1	TRBJ1-1	CASSLGGSTEAFF	TGCGCCAGCAGCTTGGGAGGGTCCACTGAAGCTTTCTTT